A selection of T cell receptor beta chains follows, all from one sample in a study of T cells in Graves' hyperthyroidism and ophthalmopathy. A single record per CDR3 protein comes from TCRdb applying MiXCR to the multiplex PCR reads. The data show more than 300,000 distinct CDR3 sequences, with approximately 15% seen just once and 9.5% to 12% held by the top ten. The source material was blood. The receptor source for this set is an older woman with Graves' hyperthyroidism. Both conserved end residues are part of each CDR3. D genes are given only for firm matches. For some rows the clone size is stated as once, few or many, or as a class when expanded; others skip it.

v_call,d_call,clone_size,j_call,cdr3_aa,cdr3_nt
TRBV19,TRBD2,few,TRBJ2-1,CASIGGGGSGYNEQFF,TGTGCCAGTATCGGGGGGGGCGGGAGCGGGTACAATGAGCAGTTCTTC
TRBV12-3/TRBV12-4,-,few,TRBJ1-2,CASSLNPVPGDGYTF,TGTGCCAGCAGTTTAAACCCCGTCCCGGGCGATGGCTACACCTTC
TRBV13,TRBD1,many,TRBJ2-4,CASSLGDRGPNIQYF,TGTGCCAGCAGCTTAGGGGACAGGGGGCCGAACATTCAGTACTTC
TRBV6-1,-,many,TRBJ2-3,CASMWSSGGRDTQYF,TGTGCCAGCATGTGGTCTAGTGGAGGGAGAGATACGCAGTATTTT
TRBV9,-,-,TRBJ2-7,CASSVEVGYGYEQYF,TGTGCCAGCAGCGTAGAAGTAGGGTATGGCTACGAGCAGTACTTC
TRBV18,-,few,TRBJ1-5,CASSPGTDSNRPQHF,TGTGCCAGCTCACCCGGGACGGATAGCAATCGGCCCCAGCATTTT
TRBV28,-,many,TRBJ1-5,CASSTTSRGGQPQHF,TGTGCCAGCAGTACCACGTCCAGGGGAGGTCAGCCCCAGCATTTT
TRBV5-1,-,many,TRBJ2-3,CASSLLRGTDTQYF,TGCGCCAGCAGCTTACTCAGGGGCACAGATACGCAGTATTTT
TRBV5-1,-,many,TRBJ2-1,CASSLSAQGHEQFF,TGCGCCAGCAGCTTGAGCGCACAGGGTCATGAGCAGTTCTTC
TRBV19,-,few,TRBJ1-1,CASSRGRGGTEAFF,TGTGCCAGTAGTAGGGGACGGGGAGGAACTGAAGCTTTCTTT
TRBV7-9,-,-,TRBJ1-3,CASSSDRNSGNTIYF,TGTGCCAGCAGCTCGGACCGAAACTCTGGAAACACCATATATTTT
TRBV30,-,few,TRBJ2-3,CAWSATGPTDTQYF,TGTGCCTGGAGTGCTACAGGGCCTACAGATACGCAGTATTTT
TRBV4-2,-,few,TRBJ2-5,CASSQVGGGKETQYF,TGTGCCAGCAGCCAAGTCGGAGGGGGGAAAGAGACCCAGTACTTC
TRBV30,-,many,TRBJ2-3,CAWSVHRSDTQYF,TGTGCCTGGAGTGTTCACAGGTCAGATACGCAGTATTTT
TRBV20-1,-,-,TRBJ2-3,CSAIPGGPDTQYF,TGCAGTGCTATTCCTGGTGGGCCAGATACGCAGTATTTT
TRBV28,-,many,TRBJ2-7,CASSPRLGLTYEQYF,TGTGCCAGCAGTCCCCGTTTAGGGTTAACCTACGAGCAGTACTTC
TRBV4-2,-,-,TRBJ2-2,CASSQDVTGELFF,TGTGCCAGCAGCCAAGATGTCACCGGGGAGCTGTTTTTT
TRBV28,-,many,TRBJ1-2,CAAAAGGAVGYTF,TGTGCCGCTGCGGCGGGGGGCGCCGTTGGCTACACCTTC